This is a list of T cell receptor beta chains from one sample in a study of T cell responses to AZD1222 COVID-19 vaccine. Clones were sequenced by immunoSEQ multiplex PCR, and TCRdb holds only the in-frame ones, with some missing. The sample has 150,000 to 200,000 clones, 94% seen once. The sequences come from peripheral blood, collected on day 0 of AZD1222 vaccination. These TCRs come from an adult in good health. CDR3s include the opening cysteine and the closing phenylalanine or tryptophan. A D gene is named only where the DNA matches it firmly. A clone size is listed for some rows: how often the clone was seen (once, few, many), or a class if it is expanded.

j_call,v_call,clone_size,d_call,cdr3_aa,cdr3_nt
TRBJ1-4,TRBV7-2,NA,NA,CASSLFSEKLFF,TGTGCCAGCAGCTTATTTAGCGAGAAACTGTTTTTT
TRBJ1-2,TRBV5-6,NA,TRBD1,CASSFETRDRLFVYTF,TGTGCCAGCAGCTTTGAAACTAGGGACAGGCTATTTGTCTACACCTTC
TRBJ2-7,TRBV14,NA,TRBD1,CASSPRTGTGEAQYF,TGTGCCAGCAGCCCCCGAACCGGGACAGGGGAAGCGCAGTACTTC
TRBJ2-7,TRBV5-1,NA,TRBD1,CASSFSDREPSYEQYF,TGCGCCAGCAGCTTTTCCGACAGGGAGCCCTCCTACGAGCAGTACTTC
TRBJ1-3,TRBV6-5,NA,NA,CASSYSRGSGNTIYF,TGTGCCAGCAGTTACTCGAGGGGGTCTGGAAACACCATATATTTT
TRBJ2-5,TRBV7-3,NA,TRBD2,CASSSGLAGETQYF,TGTGCCAGCAGCTCCGGACTAGCCGGGGAGACCCAGTACTTC
TRBJ2-3,TRBV5-1,NA,NA,CASSSSGGPTDTQYF,TGCGCCAGCAGCTCCAGTGGGGGACCCACAGATACGCAGTATTTT
TRBJ2-7,TRBV7-9,few,TRBD2,CASSFLSSGSLHEQYF,TGTGCCAGCAGCTTCCTATCTAGCGGGAGTCTCCACGAGCAGTACTTC
TRBJ2-2,TRBV5-1,NA,TRBD2,CASSLAGEGPNTGELFF,TGCGCCAGCAGCTTAGCGGGAGAGGGGCCTAACACCGGGGAGCTGTTTTTT
TRBJ1-1,TRBV6-5,NA,NA,CASTRGDYTEAFF,TGTGCCAGCACTAGGGGTGATTATACTGAAGCTTTCTTT
TRBJ2-7,TRBV6-5,NA,TRBD1,CASSSRDSVYEQYF,TGTGCCAGCAGTTCCCGGGACAGCGTATACGAGCAGTACTTC
TRBJ1-1,TRBV29-1,NA,NA,CSVMSGSEAFF,TGCAGCGTTATGAGTGGGAGTGAAGCTTTCTTT
TRBJ1-1,TRBV12-3/TRBV12-4,once,NA,CASSQGANTEAFF,TGTGCCAGCTCGCAGGGCGCGAACACTGAAGCTTTCTTT
TRBJ1-1,TRBV28,NA,NA,CASRPGSIIEAFF,TGTGCCAGCCGGCCAGGGTCGATAATTGAAGCTTTCTTT
TRBJ1-2,TRBV6-5,NA,NA,CATLDRIYGYTF,TGTGCCACACTCGACAGAATATATGGCTACACCTTC
TRBJ1-2,TRBV5-1,NA,TRBD1,CASSSETGDGYTF,TGCGCCAGCAGCTCCGAGACAGGGGATGGCTACACCTTC
TRBJ2-3,TRBV6-2/TRBV6-3,NA,NA,CASSRTDTSTDTQYF,TGTGCCAGCAGCAGGACAGATACTAGCACAGATACGCAGTATTTT
TRBJ1-5,TRBV19,NA,NA,CASSISGTSNQPQHF,TGTGCCAGTAGTATATCCGGGACTAGCAATCAGCCCCAGCATTTT
TRBJ2-1,TRBV12-3/TRBV12-4,NA,NA,CASSLGAANEQFF,TGTGCCAGCAGTTTAGGGGCCGCGAATGAGCAGTTCTTC
TRBJ1-2,TRBV3-1/TRBV3-2,NA,NA,CASSLQGGAAGGYTF,TGTGCCAGCAGCCTTCAAGGGGGTGCAGCCGGTGGCTACACCTTC
TRBJ2-1,TRBV11-2,NA,NA,CASSLFNEQFF,TGTGCCAGCAGCTTGTTCAATGAGCAGTTCTTC
TRBJ1-1,TRBV4-1,NA,NA,CASSTPWGTANTEAFF,TGCGCCAGCAGCACTCCGTGGGGGACTGCGAACACTGAAGCTTTCTTT
TRBJ2-3,TRBV12-5,NA,TRBD2,CASGLVLWGSGRSTDTQYF,TGTGCTAGTGGTTTGGTACTCTGGGGTAGCGGGAGGAGCACAGATACGCAGTATTTT
TRBJ1-1,TRBV16,NA,NA,CASSQRKSTEAFF,TGTGCCAGCAGCCAACGGAAGAGCACTGAAGCTTTCTTT
TRBJ2-7,TRBV5-1,NA,NA,CASSLERRVISSYEQYF,TGCGCCAGCAGCTTGGAACGAAGGGTGATCAGCTCTTACGAGCAGTACTTC
TRBJ1-6,TRBV28,NA,TRBD1,CASNRATGSGYNSPLHF,TGTGCCAGCAATAGGGCGACAGGGTCAGGTTATAATTCACCCCTCCACTTT